These 3 T cell receptor beta chains originate from one sample sequenced in a study of cytomegalovirus exposure and HLA in healthy donors. TCRdb keeps only in-frame clones here, not all; method: immunoSEQ multiplex PCR. The table has 150,000 or so clones, 85% seen once. The sequencing input was PBMCs. These receptors were taken from a man aged 25-45 years in good health and CMV-seropositive.

The rearrangement links TRBV11-3 to TRBJ2-1, with 11 nucleotides matching TRBD2. This CDR3 has 15 residues. After removal of 5 bases from V and 8 bases from J, the junction contained 8 bases not matched to a gene. Germline CDR1 and CDR2: SGHNT and YENEEA. The CDR3 reads CASSPGVAGGHEQFF. In DNA form, the CDR3 reads TGTGCCAGCAGCCCGGGCGTAGCGGGGGGGCATGAGCAGTTCTTC.

The V gene is TRBV7-2, the J gene TRBJ2-5; possibly TRBD2 for D (5 bases). This CDR3 region has 15 residues. Germline CDR1 SGHTA, CDR2 FQGNSA. V shed 5 bases and J shed 9 bases, with 22 bases lying between them. The CDR3 spells CASSPSTGLPGAQYF. The CDR3 DNA sequence: TGTGCCAGCAGCCCCTCGACTGGCCTGCCCGGGGCCCAGTACTTC.

V usage is TRBV5-1 and J usage is TRBJ1-5; weak D call: TRBD1 (5 bases). V was pared by 1 base and J by 6 bases, with 8 bases between. CDR1 is SGHRS, CDR2 YFSETQ, per germline. The CDR3 length is 13 residues. DNA for the CDR3: TGCGCCAGCAGCTTGTCAGGGCCTCAGCCCCAGCATTTT. Translation: CASSLSGPQPQHF.